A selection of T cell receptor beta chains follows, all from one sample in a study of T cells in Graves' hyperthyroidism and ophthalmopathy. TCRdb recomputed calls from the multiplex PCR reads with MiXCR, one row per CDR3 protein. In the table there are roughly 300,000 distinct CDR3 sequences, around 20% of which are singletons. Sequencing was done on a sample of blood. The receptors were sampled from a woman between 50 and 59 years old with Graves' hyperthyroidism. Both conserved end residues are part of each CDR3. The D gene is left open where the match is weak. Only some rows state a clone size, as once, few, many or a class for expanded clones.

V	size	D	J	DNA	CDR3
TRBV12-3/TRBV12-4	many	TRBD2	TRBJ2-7	TGTGCCAGCACTCCCGGGACTAGCGGGATAAGGAAGCAGTACTTC	CASTPGTSGIRKQYF
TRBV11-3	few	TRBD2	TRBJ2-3	TGTGCCAGCAGCGTCACTAGCGGGGGCACAGATACGCAGTATTTT	CASSVTSGGTDTQYF
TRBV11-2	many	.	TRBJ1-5	TGTGCCAGCAGCGACACAGGGATCACTCAGCCCCAGCATTTT	CASSDTGITQPQHF
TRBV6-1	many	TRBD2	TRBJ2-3	TGTGCCAGCAGTGCCCCGACTAGCGGGCTTAGCACAGATACGCAGTATTTT	CASSAPTSGLSTDTQYF
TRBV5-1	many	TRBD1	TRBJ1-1	TGCGCCAGCAGCCTGAACAGGGGGCGGGGCACTGAAGCTTTCTTT	CASSLNRGRGTEAFF
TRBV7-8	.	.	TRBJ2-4	TGTGCCAGCAGCTTTTTTTTCCTGGCGGGCGGAGGGGGGGCCAAAAACATTCAGTACTTC	CASSFFFLAGGGGAKNIQYF
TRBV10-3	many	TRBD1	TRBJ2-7	TGTGCCATCAGGGCCGGGACAGGCTTCTCCTACGAGCAGTACTTC	CAIRAGTGFSYEQYF
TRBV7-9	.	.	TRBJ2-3	TGTGCCAGCAGCTCGCTTAGTAATCGCAACACAGATACGCAGTATTTT	CASSSLSNRNTDTQYF
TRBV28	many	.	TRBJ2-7	TGTGCCAGCAGCGATCCCTACGAGCAGTACTTC	CASSDPYEQYF
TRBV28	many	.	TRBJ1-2	TGTGCCAGCGGTCTGGCAGGGGCGGGCTATGGCTACACCTTC	CASGLAGAGYGYTF
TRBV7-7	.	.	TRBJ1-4	TGTGCTAGCAGCTTAAGGGCAAATGAAAAACTGTTTTTT	CASSLRANEKLFF
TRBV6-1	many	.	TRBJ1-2	TGTGCCAGCGTGAGGGCCGGAGCTGGTGGCTACACCTTC	CASVRAGAGGYTF
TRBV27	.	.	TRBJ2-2	TGTGCCAGCAGTTTATTTGCTGGGGCTACCGGGGAGCTGTTTTTT	CASSLFAGATGELFF
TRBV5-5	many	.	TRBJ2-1	TGTGCCAGCAGCCTAAGCGGCAACGCCAACAATGAGCAGTTCTTC	CASSLSGNANNEQFF
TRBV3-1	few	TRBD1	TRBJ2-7	TGTGCCAGCAGCTCCACGGACAGGGGTGAACAGTACTTC	CASSSTDRGEQYF
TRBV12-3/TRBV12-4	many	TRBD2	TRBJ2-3	TGTGCCAGCACCTTACTAGCGGGAGTTCCCACAGATACGCAGTATTTT	CASTLLAGVPTDTQYF
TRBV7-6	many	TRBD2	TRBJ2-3	TGTGCCAGCAGCTTTCTAGCGGGAGGGGAAGATACGCAGTATTTT	CASSFLAGGEDTQYF
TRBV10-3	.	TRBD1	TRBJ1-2	TGTGCCATCAGTACCGGGACAGGGGGGAAATATGGCTACACCTTC	CAISTGTGGKYGYTF
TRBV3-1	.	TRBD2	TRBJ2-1	TGTGCCTGCAGCCAAGACCGGGGGGGCCACAATGAGCAGTTCTTC	CACSQDRGGHNEQFF
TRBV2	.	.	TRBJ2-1	TGTGCCAGCAGTGAGTTGGTTGGTAGGGGGGGCCCTACCTCCTACAATGAGCAGTTCTTC	CASSELVGRGGPTSYNEQFF
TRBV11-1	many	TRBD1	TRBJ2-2	TGTGCCAGCAGCCCTCGGACAGGGCCCGGGGAGCTGTTTTTT	CASSPRTGPGELFF
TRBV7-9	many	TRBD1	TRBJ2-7	TGTGCCAGCAGCTCCGACAGGGTGTGGGAGCAGTACTTC	CASSSDRVWEQYF
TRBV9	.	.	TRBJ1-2	TGTGCCAGCAGCCCACGACCCGACCCGCGAGGCTACACCTTC	CASSPRPDPRGYTF
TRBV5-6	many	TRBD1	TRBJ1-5	TGTGCCAGCAGCAGGAGGACAGGGTGGAGACAGCCCCAGCATTTT	CASSRRTGWRQPQHF
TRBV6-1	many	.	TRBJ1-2	TGTGCCAGCAGTGAAGCGAATGGGGATGGCTACACCTTC	CASSEANGDGYTF
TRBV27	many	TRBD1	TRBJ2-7	TGTGCCAGCAGTTTCACAGGGGGCTACGAGCAGTACTTC	CASSFTGGYEQYF
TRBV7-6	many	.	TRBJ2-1	TGTGCCAGCAGCTTAGTGGGAGGTATGGGGACAAGCTCCTACAATGAGCAGTTCTTC	CASSLVGGMGTSSYNEQFF
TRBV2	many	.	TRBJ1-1	TGTGCCAGCAAATCTCAGGGTTTGAACACTGAAGCTTTCTTT	CASKSQGLNTEAFF
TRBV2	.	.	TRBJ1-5	TGTGCCAGCAACCTAAGGGGCGGCAATCAGCCCCAGCATTTT	CASNLRGGNQPQHF
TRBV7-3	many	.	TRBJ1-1	TGTGCCAGCAGCTTAACGGGGCCAGGGCCAACTGAAGCTTTCTTT	CASSLTGPGPTEAFF
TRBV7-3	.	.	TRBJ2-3	TGTGCCAGCAGCGAGCGGGCAGATACGCAGTATTTT	CASSERADTQYF
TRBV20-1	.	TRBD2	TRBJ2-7	TGCAGTGCTAGAGAGGCTAGCGGGGGGGCTTACGAGCAGTACTTC	CSAREASGGAYEQYF
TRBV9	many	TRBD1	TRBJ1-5	TGTGCCAGCAGCGTCGGACAGGGACCTCAGCCCCAGCATTTT	CASSVGQGPQPQHF
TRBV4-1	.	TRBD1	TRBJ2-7	TGCGCCAGCAGGCTGGGACAGGGCCAGCCCTACGAGCAGTACTTC	CASRLGQGQPYEQYF
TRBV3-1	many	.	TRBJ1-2	TGTGCCAGCAGCCAAGATTTAGTAGGGGCACAAGGAGGCTACACCTTC	CASSQDLVGAQGGYTF
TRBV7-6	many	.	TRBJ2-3	TGTGCCAGCAGCTCCCGTACTAGCAGCACAGATACGCAGTATTTT	CASSSRTSSTDTQYF
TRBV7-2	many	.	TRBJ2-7	TGTGCCAGCAGCCCCCAACAGGGATCCTACGAGCAGTACTTC	CASSPQQGSYEQYF
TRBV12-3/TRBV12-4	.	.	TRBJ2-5	TGTGCCAGCAGTTTAGCCTGGGGGGGCAACCAAGAGACCCAGTACTTC	CASSLAWGGNQETQYF
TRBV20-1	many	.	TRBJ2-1	TGCAGTGCTAGCCCGAACCTACTTGTAAACAATGAGCAGTTCTTC	CSASPNLLVNNEQFF
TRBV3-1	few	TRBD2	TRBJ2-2	TGTGCCAGCAGCCTCGAGACTAGCGGGGGGCCAACCGGGGAGCTGTTTTTT	CASSLETSGGPTGELFF
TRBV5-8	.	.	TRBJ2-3	TGTGCCAGCAGCCGACAGGACACAGATACGCAGTATTTT	CASSRQDTDTQYF
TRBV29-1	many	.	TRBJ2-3	TGCAGCGACATTAGAGGCACAGATACGCAGTATTTT	CSDIRGTDTQYF
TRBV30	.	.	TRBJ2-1	TGTGCCTGGAGGCACGGGTACAATGAGCAGTTCTTC	CAWRHGYNEQFF
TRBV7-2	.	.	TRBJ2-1	TGTGCCAGCAGCTTAGCGGATAGTTGGCTAAACGCAAACAATGAGCAGTTCTTC	CASSLADSWLNANNEQFF
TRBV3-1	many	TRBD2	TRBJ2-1	TGTGCCAGCAGCCGGGGGGGGATTGAGCAGTTCTTC	CASSRGGIEQFF
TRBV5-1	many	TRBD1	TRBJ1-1	TGCGCCAGCAGCTACACAGGGGCGAACACTGAAGCTTTCTTT	CASSYTGANTEAFF
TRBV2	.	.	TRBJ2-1	TGTGCCAGCAGTGAAAGGATTGGGGGTTACAATGAGCAGTTCTTC	CASSERIGGYNEQFF
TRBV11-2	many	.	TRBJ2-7	TGTGCCAGCAGCTTAGATAGGCACAGGACCTACGAGCAGTACTTC	CASSLDRHRTYEQYF
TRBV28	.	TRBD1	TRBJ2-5	TGTGCCAGCAGGACAGGGGCACGGGGGACCCAGTACTTC	CASRTGARGTQYF
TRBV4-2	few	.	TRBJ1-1	TGTGCCAGCAGCCAAGGTGTAGGGGTCACTGAAGCTTTCTTT	CASSQGVGVTEAFF
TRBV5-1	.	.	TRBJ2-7	TGCGCCAGCAGGTGGGACTGGGACTACGAGCAGTACTTC	CASRWDWDYEQYF
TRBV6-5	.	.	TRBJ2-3	TGTGCCAGCAGTTTAACCCGAGGGGGTAATACGCAGTATTTT	CASSLTRGGNTQYF